The present T cell receptor beta chain was sequenced within a study of T cells after posttransplantation cyclophosphamide (TCRdb year 2016). Notes on the research overall: Using TRB sequencing, the study followed how the T cell repertoire rebuilt after myeloablative bone marrow transplantation with posttransplantation cyclophosphamide given as GVHD prophylaxis. Antigen receptor sequencing covered samples from 30 to 45 PTCy-treated patients and about 17 of their related bone marrow donors. Blood from all 35 or so PTCy patients who had 1-year posttransplant specimens underwent TRB sequencing. TRB sequencing was also done on up to roughly 3 additional blood samples from 2 to 5.2 years after transplant in 3 patients, and on pretransplant blood from several patients. Because TRA and TRB clonality correlated tightly in 10 or so samples, later TCR analyses were limited to TRB. Public TRB sequences were checked against a database of over 3,600 sequences associated with responses to pathogens, tumor antigens, self-antigens and alloantigens. What the work shows at the level of the full study, not this receptor alone: Across the 45 to 55 patients, TRB clonality was highly associated with recipient CMV seropositivity and CMV reactivation, and diversity with PTCy was similar to that in the CNI/methotrexate controls. The TRB repertoires of T cells infiltrating skin or the GI tract showed only limited overlap with the TRB repertoires found in blood. Donor-recipient similarity was low at 1-2 months but increased during the first year, and donor CD8+ memory clones often dominated later blood repertoires.

Viable CD3+CD4+ or CD3+CD8+ cells that were CCR7+CD45RA+CD45RO-CD95-CD27+CD28+ were classified as naive T cells. Peripheral blood samples were provided by related bone marrow donors on the day of marrow donation. Peripheral blood and bone marrow mononuclear cells were isolated by Ficoll-Hypaque density centrifugation and were cryopreserved. Sorting of CD4+ and CD8+ T cells, including naive and memory subsets, was performed by FACS on a FACSAria II. TRB sequencing was run on genomic DNA with either the immunoSEQ assay at survey resolution or the hsTCRB kit. Concerning the study's data processing: The immunoSEQ software handled the initial read processing, while the LymphoSeq R package was used for the repertoire analyses. Clonality was computed as 1 minus normalized Shannon entropy; Gini coefficient was also calculated for each TRB dataset. To infer phenotypes in unsorted samples, TRB sequences from sorted subsets of the recipient or donor were mapped onto unsorted samples from the same recipient. TCRdb stores this immuneACCESS table with in-frame sequences only. Part of the clones is absent; in the studies checked, under half of the shortfall reflects unresolved V genes, and no reason is known for the rest. V and J calls and clone size are copied from that table; D and trimming were computed from the DNA. The sample yields some 20,000 clones; under 99% were counted once. Of the sample, roughly 0.15% is held by the ten largest clones.

This clone occurred once. The specificity of this receptor is unknown. The sample holds no much larger clone one base away, and base qualities are not on file. The source is a man aged 40-49 years in good health, CMV-negative, and a related stem cell transplant donor. Sequencing was performed on naive CD4+ T cells sorted from PBMCs.

CDR3 loop: CASSLTGSGNTIYF. The DNA reads TGTGCCAGCAGCTTGACGGGCTCTGGAAACACCATATATTTT. The receptor chain draws on TRBV5-5 and TRBJ1-3, with an unclear D gene assignment. The germline V gene (reference sequence) specifies SGHKS as CDR1 and YYEKEE as CDR2. Between the V and J ends, shortened by 1 base and 0 bases respectively, the junction contains 5 bases. There are 14 amino acids in the CDR3, from cysteine to phenylalanine inclusive. The only DNA kept is the CDR3, 42 bases in frame from the first base.